Listed here is a single TCR beta chain. The sample belongs to a study of CD4 and CD8 cells across lung adenocarcinoma regions. One entry per CDR3 protein, called by TCRdb with MiXCR from the PCR reads. Counted here are roughly 6,500 distinct CDR3 sequences, roughly 48% occurring once; the ten biggest clones make up around 30%. Samples came from patients with localized non-small cell lung adenocarcinoma. Input material: CD4+ T cells from the center of a lung tumor. This TCR was sampled from a female donor with lung adenocarcinoma. The CD4 and CD8 labels of this study may be unreliable.

CDR3 DNA sequence: TGTGCCAGCAGCCAGGGACTAGCGGAGGGGGGAGAGACCCAGTACTTC. This codes for CASSQGLAEGGETQYF. J is TRBJ2-5 and V is TRBV4-2, with 11 bases identical to TRBD2. The CDR3 loop spans 16 amino acids. Germline lookup yields CDR1 LGHNA and CDR2 YNFKEQ. Germline trimming cut 3 bases from V and 4 bases from J; bases unmatched to any gene: 7.